The rows below give T cell receptor beta chains drawn from one sample of a study of neurological immune-mediated disorders. Each CDR3 protein gets one entry after TCRdb re-called the 5' RACE reads with MiXCR. The data show about 53,000 distinct CDR3 sequences, with roughly 7.7% seen just once and 1.9% held by the top ten. Sequenced sample: PBMCs. The source of these receptors is a woman aged 35 to 49 in good health. The CDR3 runs from the conserved cysteine through the conserved F or W. A D gene is named only where the DNA matches it firmly. Where a row states a size, it is once, few, many or the class of an expanded clone; other rows omit it.

>16|NA|TRBJ1-2|TRBD1|TRBV7-2
CASQGDNRGFTYGYTF
TGTGCCAGCCAGGGGGACAACAGGGGTTTTACCTATGGCTACACCTTC
>14|NA|TRBJ2-7|NA|TRBV6-2/TRBV6-3
CASSLPFRSYEQYF
TGTGCCAGCAGTTTGCCGTTCAGGTCCTACGAGCAGTACTTC
>15|many|TRBJ1-1|NA|TRBV7-2
CASTFRTRENTEAFF
TGTGCCAGCACCTTCCGCACTCGAGAAAACACTGAAGCTTTCTTT
>11|few|TRBJ1-2|NA|TRBV20-1
CSARAGDGYTF
TGCAGTGCTAGAGCAGGGGATGGCTACACCTTC
>15|many|TRBJ2-5|TRBD2|TRBV7-3
CASSIQASGKETQYF
TGTGCCAGCAGCATTCAAGCTAGCGGGAAAGAGACCCAGTACTTC
>15|many|TRBJ2-6|NA|TRBV12-3/TRBV12-4
CASSLTSSGANVLTF
TGTGCCAGCAGTCTGACTAGTTCTGGGGCCAACGTCCTGACTTTC
>17|medium-sized|TRBJ1-4|NA|TRBV5-1
CASSLEGSGLFNEKLFF
TGCGCCAGCAGCTTGGAGGGCAGCGGACTTTTTAATGAAAAACTGTTTTTT
>14|many|TRBJ1-1|TRBD1|TRBV4-3
CASSQGQGGTEAFF
TGCGCCAGCAGCCAAGGACAGGGGGGCACTGAAGCTTTCTTT
>15|many|TRBJ1-3|TRBD1|TRBV7-2
CASSPGTGSGNTIYF
TGTGCCAGCAGCCCAGGGACAGGCTCTGGAAACACCATATATTTT
>14|many|TRBJ1-5|NA|TRBV18
CASSSGRGYQPQHF
TGTGCCAGCTCATCGGGCAGGGGATATCAGCCCCAGCATTTT
>16|many|TRBJ1-3|NA|TRBV7-6
CASSLAVLNSGNTIYF
TGTGCCAGCAGCTTAGCGGTCCTCAACTCTGGAAACACCATATATTTT
>16|NA|TRBJ1-5|NA|TRBV4-2
CAISQNGGGATDTQHF
TGTGCCATCAGCCAAAATGGCGGGGGAGCTACAGATACGCAGCATTTT
>11|many|TRBJ1-1|NA|TRBV10-3
CAIPVNTEAFF
TGTGCCATCCCGGTGAACACTGAAGCTTTCTTT
>11|many|TRBJ1-2|NA|TRBV3-1
CASSQGPGSTF
TGTGCCAGCAGCCAAGGACCAGGGTCAACCTTC
>14|many|TRBJ1-1|NA|TRBV12-3/TRBV12-4
CASSYYSLGTEAFF
TGTGCCAGCAGTTACTACAGCCTGGGGACTGAAGCTTTCTTT
>15|many|TRBJ1-6|NA|TRBV4-3
CASSDGAGYNSPLHF
TGCGCCAGCAGTGATGGGGCGGGGTATAATTCACCCCTCCACTTT
>18|many|TRBJ1-3|TRBD1|TRBV12-3/TRBV12-4
CASSFRGSGTASGNTIYF
TGTGCCAGCAGTTTTCGAGGTAGCGGGACAGCATCTGGAAACACCATATATTTT
>16|many|TRBJ2-1|NA|TRBV5-1
CASSFPTGDSRNEQFF
TGCGCCAGCAGCTTCCCGACGGGAGACTCACGGAATGAGCAGTTCTTC
>14|many|TRBJ1-1|TRBD1|TRBV7-3
CASSQNRGDTEAFF
TGTGCCAGCAGCCAGAACAGGGGGGATACTGAAGCTTTCTTT
>17|NA|TRBJ1-4|TRBD1|TRBV5-1
CASSRGQGDQANEKLFF
TGCGCCAGCAGCCGGGGACAGGGGGATCAGGCTAATGAAAAACTGTTTTTT
>13|many|TRBJ1-2|TRBD1|TRBV2
CASSGTGTILYTF
TGTGCCAGCAGCGGGACAGGGACGATCCTCTACACCTTC
>12|many|TRBJ2-3|NA|TRBV12-3/TRBV12-4
CASRTVADTQYF
TGTGCCAGCAGGACAGTCGCAGATACGCAGTATTTT
>12|many|TRBJ2-7|NA|TRBV29-1
CSVRGQGNEQYF
TGCAGCGTTCGGGGGCAGGGAAACGAGCAGTACTTC
>14|many|TRBJ2-5|TRBD1|TRBV12-3/TRBV12-4
CASSHRDRRQTQYF
TGTGCCAGCAGTCATAGGGACAGGCGTCAGACCCAGTACTTC
>15|few|TRBJ2-2|NA|TRBV7-3
CASSSMGTDTGELFF
TGTGCCAGCAGTTCCATGGGGACGGACACCGGGGAGCTGTTTTTT
>13|many|TRBJ1-1|NA|TRBV5-1
CASRPRQNTEAFF
TGCGCCAGCAGACCCAGACAGAACACTGAAGCTTTCTTT
>14|many|TRBJ2-5|NA|TRBV6-6
CASSYPTEQETQYF
TGTGCCAGCAGTTACCCGACAGAACAAGAGACCCAGTACTTC
>13|many|TRBJ2-5|NA|TRBV5-1
CASSPEPAETQYF
TGCGCCAGCAGCCCGGAGCCGGCGGAGACCCAGTACTTC
>16|many|TRBJ2-1|NA|TRBV5-1
CASSSQGGGPLGEQFF
TGCGCCAGCAGCTCCCAGGGGGGGGGCCCCTTAGGAGAGCAGTTCTTC
>15|medium-sized|TRBJ1-5|NA|TRBV7-2
CASSFLSGENQPQHF
TGTGCCAGCAGCTTTCTCTCAGGGGAGAATCAGCCCCAGCATTTT
>17|many|TRBJ2-2|TRBD2|TRBV27
CASSQPGLARNTGELFF
TGTGCCAGCAGCCAACCGGGACTAGCGCGAAACACCGGGGAGCTGTTTTTT
>15|NA|TRBJ1-4|TRBD1|TRBV7-2
CASSFLGTGNEKLFF
TGTGCCAGCAGCTTTTTGGGGACAGGGAATGAAAAACTGTTTTTT
>18|many|TRBJ2-5|NA|TRBV3-1
CASSQEGGRPGPVETQYF
TGTGCCAGCAGCCAAGAAGGAGGACGACCCGGACCTGTTGAGACCCAGTACTTC
>17|many|TRBJ1-1|NA|TRBV5-6
CASSPLQVNPTNTEAFF
TGTGCCAGCAGCCCGTTACAGGTCAACCCTACCAACACTGAAGCTTTCTTT
>16|NA|TRBJ2-1|TRBD2|TRBV7-3
CASSLRAGAGYNEQFF
TGTGCCAGCAGCTTACGAGCGGGAGCTGGATACAATGAGCAGTTCTTC
>14|many|TRBJ2-7|NA|TRBV18
CASSPLTGINEQYF
TGTGCCAGCTCACCCTTAACAGGGATCAACGAGCAGTACTTC
>14|many|TRBJ2-7|NA|TRBV6-2/TRBV6-3
CASMWTQGSHEQYF
TGTGCCAGCATGTGGACCCAAGGTTCCCACGAGCAGTACTTC
>10|many|TRBJ2-1|NA|TRBV20-1
CSALRQEQFF
TGCAGTGCTCTACGCCAGGAGCAGTTCTTC
>14|few|TRBJ2-2|NA|TRBV10-2
CASSSPGDTGELFF
TGCGCCAGCAGTTCCCCAGGAGACACCGGGGAGCTGTTTTTT
>13|few|TRBJ2-2|NA|TRBV29-1
CSVLSGGTGELFF
TGCAGCGTCCTTAGCGGTGGCACCGGGGAGCTGTTTTTT
>13|many|TRBJ2-2|NA|TRBV6-5
CASSSQPTGELFF
TGTGCCAGCAGTTCCCAACCTACCGGGGAGCTGTTTTTT
>12|many|TRBJ2-3|NA|TRBV5-1
CASSFPTDTQYF
TGCGCCAGCAGCTTTCCCACAGATACGCAGTATTTT
>17|many|TRBJ2-7|TRBD2|TRBV10-2
CASSGTGTSGDTYEQYF
TGCGCCAGCAGCGGGACAGGGACTAGCGGGGATACCTACGAGCAGTACTTC
>16|many|TRBJ2-1|NA|TRBV9
CASTPREKDFYNEQFF
TGTGCCAGCACCCCTCGAGAAAAGGATTTCTACAATGAGCAGTTCTTC
>15|many|TRBJ2-6|NA|TRBV28
CASSDNRAGANVLTF
TGTGCCAGCAGTGACAACAGGGCTGGGGCCAACGTCCTGACTTTC
>15|many|TRBJ1-5|NA|TRBV7-2
CASSSQWGGNQPQHF
TGTGCCAGCAGTTCCCAGTGGGGTGGCAATCAGCCCCAGCATTTT
>15|many|TRBJ1-6|NA|TRBV20-1
CSARSPGHRDSPLHF
TGCAGTGCTAGATCCCCCGGCCATCGGGATTCACCCCTCCACTTT
>15|once|TRBJ1-2|TRBD1|TRBV19
CASLMRMGQVGGYTF
TGTGCCAGCCTAATGAGAATGGGACAGGTTGGGGGCTACACCTTC
>14|many|TRBJ1-5|TRBD1|TRBV6-1
CASEDIQGSQPQHF
TGTGCCAGCGAGGATATACAGGGGAGTCAGCCCCAGCATTTT
>15|few|TRBJ2-3|NA|TRBV5-6
CASSPRALRRDTQYF
TGTGCCAGCAGCCCCCGGGCCCTGAGACGGGATACGCAGTATTTT
>12|NA|TRBJ2-3|NA|TRBV27
CASSLSGDTQYF
TGTGCCAGCAGTTTATCTGGAGACACGCAGTATTTT
>13|many|TRBJ2-7|NA|TRBV10-3
CAISEFGVYEQYF
TGTGCCATCAGTGAGTTCGGCGTCTACGAGCAGTACTTC
>12|many|TRBJ1-2|NA|TRBV7-8
CASSLAVYGYTF
TGTGCCAGCAGCCTGGCGGTTTATGGCTACACCTTC
>16|many|TRBJ2-7|NA|TRBV5-1
CASSLAGTPAEHEQYF
TGCGCCAGCAGCTTGGCCGGGACCCCGGCGGAGCACGAGCAGTACTTC